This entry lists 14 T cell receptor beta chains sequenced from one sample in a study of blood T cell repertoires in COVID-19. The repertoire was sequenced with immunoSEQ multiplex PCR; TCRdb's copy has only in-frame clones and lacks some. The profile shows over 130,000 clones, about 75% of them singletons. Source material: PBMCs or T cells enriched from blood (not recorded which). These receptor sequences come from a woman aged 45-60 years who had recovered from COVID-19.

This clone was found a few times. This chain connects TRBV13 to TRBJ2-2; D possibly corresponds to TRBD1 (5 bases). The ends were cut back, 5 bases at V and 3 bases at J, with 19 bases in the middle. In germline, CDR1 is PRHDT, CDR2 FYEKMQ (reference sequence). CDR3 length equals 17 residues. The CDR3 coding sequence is TGTGCCAGCAGCGGACAAGGAGTGGGATTTTACACCGGGGAGCTGTTTTTT. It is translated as CASSGQGVGFYTGELFF.

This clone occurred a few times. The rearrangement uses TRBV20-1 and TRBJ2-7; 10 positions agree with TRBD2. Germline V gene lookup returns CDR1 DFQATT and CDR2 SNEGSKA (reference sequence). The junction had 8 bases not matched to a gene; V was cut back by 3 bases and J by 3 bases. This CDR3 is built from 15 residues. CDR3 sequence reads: CSASTGTSVSYEQYF. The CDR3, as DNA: TGCAGTGCTAGTACCGGGACTAGCGTCAGCTACGAGCAGTACTTC.

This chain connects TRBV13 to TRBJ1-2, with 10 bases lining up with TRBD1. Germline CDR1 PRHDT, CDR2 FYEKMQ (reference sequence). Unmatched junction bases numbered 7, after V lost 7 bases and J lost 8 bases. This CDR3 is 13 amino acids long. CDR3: CASNRGTGVGYTF. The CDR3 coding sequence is TGTGCCAGCAACCGAGGGACAGGGGTCGGCTACACCTTC.

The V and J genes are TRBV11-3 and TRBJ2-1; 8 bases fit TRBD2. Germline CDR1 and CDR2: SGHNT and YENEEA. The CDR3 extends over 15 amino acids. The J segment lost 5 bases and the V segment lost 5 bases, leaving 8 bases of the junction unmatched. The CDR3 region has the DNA TGTGCCAGCAGCCCAACAGCGGGAGCGGACAATGAGCAGTTCTTC. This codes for CASSPTAGADNEQFF.

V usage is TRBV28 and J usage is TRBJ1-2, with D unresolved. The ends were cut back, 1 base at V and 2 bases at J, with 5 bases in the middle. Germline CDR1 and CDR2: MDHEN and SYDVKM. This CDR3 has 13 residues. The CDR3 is CASSLFGNYGYTF. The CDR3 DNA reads TGTGCCAGCAGTTTATTCGGGAACTATGGCTACACCTTC.

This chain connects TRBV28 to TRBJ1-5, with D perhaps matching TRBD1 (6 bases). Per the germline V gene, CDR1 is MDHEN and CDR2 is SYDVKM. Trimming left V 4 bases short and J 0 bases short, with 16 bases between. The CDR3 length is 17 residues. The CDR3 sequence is CASSSRTEFYSNQPQHF. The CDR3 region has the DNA TGTGCCAGCAGTTCTAGGACAGAATTCTATAGCAATCAGCCCCAGCATTTT.

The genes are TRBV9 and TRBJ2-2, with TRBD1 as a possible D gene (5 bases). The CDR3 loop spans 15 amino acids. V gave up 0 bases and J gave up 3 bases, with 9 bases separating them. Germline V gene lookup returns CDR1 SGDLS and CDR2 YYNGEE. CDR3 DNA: TGTGCCAGCAGCGTAGGGGGCCGTGACACCGGGGAGCTGTTTTTT. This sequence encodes CASSVGGRDTGELFF.

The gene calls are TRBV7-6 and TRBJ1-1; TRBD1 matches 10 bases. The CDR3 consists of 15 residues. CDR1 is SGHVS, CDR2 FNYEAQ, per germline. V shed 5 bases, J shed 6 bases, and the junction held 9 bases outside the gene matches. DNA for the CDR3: TGTGCCAGCAGCCCGGGGACAGGGGTTTACGCTGAAGCTTTCTTT. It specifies CASSPGTGVYAEAFF.

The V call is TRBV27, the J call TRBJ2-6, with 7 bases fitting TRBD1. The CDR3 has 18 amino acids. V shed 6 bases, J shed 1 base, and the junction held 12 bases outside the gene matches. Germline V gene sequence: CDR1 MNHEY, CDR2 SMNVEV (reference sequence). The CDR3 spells CASRPLYHRGSGANVLTF. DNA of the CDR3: TGTGCCAGCAGACCTCTATACCACAGGGGTTCTGGGGCCAACGTCCTGACTTTC.

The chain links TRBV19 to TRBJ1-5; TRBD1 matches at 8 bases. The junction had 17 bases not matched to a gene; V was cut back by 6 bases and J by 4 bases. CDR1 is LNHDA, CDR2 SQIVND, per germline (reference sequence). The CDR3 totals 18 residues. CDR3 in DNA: TGTGCCAGTAGCAGGGGCGGGGGACAGGCACTCATGAATCAGCCCCAGCATTTT. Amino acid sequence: CASSRGGGQALMNQPQHF.

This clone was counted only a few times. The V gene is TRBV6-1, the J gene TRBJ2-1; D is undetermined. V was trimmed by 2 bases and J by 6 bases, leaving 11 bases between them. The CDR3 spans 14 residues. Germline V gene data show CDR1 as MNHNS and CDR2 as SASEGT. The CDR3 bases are TGTGCCAGCAGTGAACTCCACAGCACCAATGAGCAGTTCTTC. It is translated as CASSELHSTNEQFF.

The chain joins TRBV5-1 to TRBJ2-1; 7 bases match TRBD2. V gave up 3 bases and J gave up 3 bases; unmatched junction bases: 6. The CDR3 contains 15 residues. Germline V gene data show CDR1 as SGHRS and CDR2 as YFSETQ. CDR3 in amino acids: CASSSISGGYNEQFF. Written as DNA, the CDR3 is TGCGCCAGCAGCTCCATTTCGGGAGGCTACAATGAGCAGTTCTTC.

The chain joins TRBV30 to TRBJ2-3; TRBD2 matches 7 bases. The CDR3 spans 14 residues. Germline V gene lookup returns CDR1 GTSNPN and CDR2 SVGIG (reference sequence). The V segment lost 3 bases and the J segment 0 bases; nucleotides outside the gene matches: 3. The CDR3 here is CAWREAGSTDTQYF. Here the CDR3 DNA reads TGTGCCTGGAGGGAAGCGGGGAGCACAGATACGCAGTATTTT. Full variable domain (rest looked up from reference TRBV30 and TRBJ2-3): SQTIHQWPATLVQPVGSPLSLECTVEGTSNPNLYWYRQAAGRGLQLLFYSVGIGQISSEVPQNLSASRPQDRQFILSSKKLLLSDSGFYLCAWREAGSTDTQYFGPGTRLTVL.

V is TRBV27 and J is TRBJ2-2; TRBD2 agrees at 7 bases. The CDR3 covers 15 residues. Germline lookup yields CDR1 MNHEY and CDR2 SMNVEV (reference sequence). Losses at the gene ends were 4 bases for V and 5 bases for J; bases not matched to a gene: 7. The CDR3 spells CASSSAGVGTGELFF. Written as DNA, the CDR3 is TGTGCCAGCAGTTCGGCGGGAGTAGGAACCGGGGAGCTGTTTTTT.